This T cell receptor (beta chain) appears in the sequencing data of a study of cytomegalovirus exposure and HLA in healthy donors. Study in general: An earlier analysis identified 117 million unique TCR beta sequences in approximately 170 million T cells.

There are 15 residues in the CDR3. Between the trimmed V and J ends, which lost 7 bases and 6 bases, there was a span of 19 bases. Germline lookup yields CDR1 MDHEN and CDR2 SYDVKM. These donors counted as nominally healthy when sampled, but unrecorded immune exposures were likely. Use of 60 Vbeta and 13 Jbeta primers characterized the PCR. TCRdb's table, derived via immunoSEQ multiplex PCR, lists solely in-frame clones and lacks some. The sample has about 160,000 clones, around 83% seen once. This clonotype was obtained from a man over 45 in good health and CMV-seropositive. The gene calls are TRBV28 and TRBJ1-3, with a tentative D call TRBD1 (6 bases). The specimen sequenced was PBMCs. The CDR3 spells CASITPGGSTNTIYF. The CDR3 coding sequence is TGTGCCAGCATCACTCCGGGGGGCTCTACAAACACCATATATTTT.